The rows below give T cell receptor beta chains drawn from one sample of a study of identical twins. In TCRdb, the 5' RACE reads were re-called with MiXCR into one record per CDR3 protein. The sample lists about 240,000 distinct CDR3 sequences; 10% to 13% were seen once. The sequenced sample was memory T cells sorted from blood. All receptors come from a man aged 50 to 60 in good health. The CDR3 runs from the conserved cysteine through the conserved F or W. A D gene is named only where the DNA matches it firmly. Some rows mark clone size as missing; the rest say once, few, many or name a class of expanded clone.

v_gene	d_gene	j_gene	abundance	CDR3nt	CDR3aa
TRBV4-2	TRBD2	TRBJ2-3	few	TGTGCCAGCAGCCGGGATCTAGCGGGGGGCGATACGCAGTATTTT	CASSRDLAGGDTQYF
TRBV7-2	TRBD2	TRBJ2-7	many	TGTGCCAGCAGCTCCTTGACTAGCGGGTTAACGGGGCAGTACTTC	CASSSLTSGLTGQYF
TRBV11-2	.	TRBJ2-5	.	TGTGCCAGCAGCTTAAGGGGATGGGGCAGGGTGGAAGAGGAGACCCAGTACTTC	CASSLRGWGRVEEETQYF
TRBV5-6	.	TRBJ1-3	few	TGTGCCAGCAGCCTGGGGGTTACTGGAAACACCATATATTTT	CASSLGVTGNTIYF
TRBV20-1	TRBD2	TRBJ2-5	.	TGCAGTGCTAGACCTTTACTAGCGGGGGGCCCCTCGAAGTACTTC	CSARPLLAGGPSKYF
TRBV11-2	TRBD2	TRBJ2-1	.	TGTGCCAGCAGCAAGATCCCAGGGTGGGGACTAGCGGGCAGCAATGAGCAGTTCTTC	CASSKIPGWGLAGSNEQFF
TRBV25-1	TRBD1	TRBJ2-2	few	TGTGCCAGCGGCTTAAACAGGGGGTTCACCGGGGAGCTGTTTTTT	CASGLNRGFTGELFF
TRBV30	.	TRBJ2-3	.	TGTGCCTGGAGGGAATTGACTCTCACAGATACGCAGTATTTT	CAWRELTLTDTQYF
TRBV5-6	.	TRBJ2-3	many	TGTGCCAGCAGCTTCCCAGTCACAGATACGCAGTATTTT	CASSFPVTDTQYF
TRBV5-1	TRBD1	TRBJ2-2	.	TGCGCCAGCAGCCCGGGACAGCTTAACACCGGGGAGCTGTTTTTT	CASSPGQLNTGELFF
TRBV6-5	.	TRBJ2-7	.	TGTGCCAGCAGTTACTCAGGGCAGGGAAGGGGGGAGCAGTACTTC	CASSYSGQGRGEQYF
TRBV20-1	.	TRBJ2-7	few	TGCAGTGCTCGACGGATGGTCGGCAGCCCCTACGAGCAGTACTTC	CSARRMVGSPYEQYF
TRBV14	TRBD1	TRBJ2-1	many	TGTGCCAGCAGCCAAGGGACGGGACAGTGGACTGAGCAGTTCTTC	CASSQGTGQWTEQFF
TRBV28	.	TRBJ1-1	many	TGTGCCAGCAACACCGGGAGCGGGGGTTGGAACACTGAAGCTTTCTTT	CASNTGSGGWNTEAFF
TRBV10-3	TRBD1	TRBJ2-5	few	TGTGCCGCACAGCGGGACAGGGGAAAAGAGACCCAGTACTTC	CAAQRDRGKETQYF
TRBV5-1	TRBD2	TRBJ2-1	many	TGCGCCAGCAGCTTGGCTCCCACGGCTGCCGGGGGGGCTAATGAGCAGTTCTTC	CASSLAPTAAGGANEQFF
TRBV21-1	.	TRBJ1-4	many	TGTGCCAGCAGCAAAGCGGCAGTGACCAGCAATGAAAAACTGTTTTTT	CASSKAAVTSNEKLFF
TRBV10-3	TRBD1	TRBJ2-7	many	TGTGCCATCAGTGGGCGAGGGACAGGGGTCTACGAGCAGTACTTC	CAISGRGTGVYEQYF
TRBV28	.	TRBJ1-4	many	TGTGCCAGCAGTACGAACAGGGACGCCGCTAATGAAAAACTGTTTTTT	CASSTNRDAANEKLFF
TRBV20-1	TRBD2	TRBJ2-1	many	TGCAGTGCTAGATCGGGACTAGCGGTCTACAATGAGCAGTTCTTC	CSARSGLAVYNEQFF
TRBV6-2/TRBV6-3	.	TRBJ2-1	few	TGTGCCAGCACCTCCCTGGGGGCCTCGGGCTACAATGAGCAGTTCTTC	CASTSLGASGYNEQFF
TRBV20-1	TRBD2	TRBJ2-3	many	TGCAGTGCTGGGATAGCGGGAGCCACAGATACGCAGTATTTT	CSAGIAGATDTQYF
TRBV3-1	TRBD1	TRBJ2-5	many	TGTGCCAGCAGCCCACCGGGACAGACCCCTGGCCAGTACTTC	CASSPPGQTPGQYF
TRBV10-3	TRBD1	TRBJ1-2	.	TGTGCCATCAGTGAAGGGGGCCACTCGGGCTACACCTTC	CAISEGGHSGYTF
TRBV5-5	.	TRBJ1-5	many	TGTGCCAGCAGCTTGGCGGAGTATCAGCCCCAGCATTTT	CASSLAEYQPQHF
TRBV13	.	TRBJ2-7	.	TGTGCCAGCAGCTTAGGCGCGCGGGAATACTACGAGCAGTACTTC	CASSLGAREYYEQYF
TRBV15	TRBD1	TRBJ2-1	.	TGTGCCACCAGCTTACGGACAGGGACGGATAATGAGCAGTTCTTC	CATSLRTGTDNEQFF
TRBV11-1	.	TRBJ2-1	many	TGTGCCAGCAGCCCGGAGTACAATGAGCAGTTCTTC	CASSPEYNEQFF
TRBV7-2	.	TRBJ2-1	.	TGTGCCAGCAGCTTATTCCTTTGGGGGCAGAATGAGCAGTTCTTC	CASSLFLWGQNEQFF
TRBV5-1	.	TRBJ2-1	.	TGCGCCAGCAGCTTGGAGGCCCTCTCGTACAATGAGCAGTTCTTC	CASSLEALSYNEQFF
TRBV30	.	TRBJ2-4	.	TGTGCCTGGGGAGCCAAAAACATTCAGTGCTTC	CAWGAKNIQCF
TRBV6-1	.	TRBJ2-7	.	TGTGCCAGCAGCCAGAGATTGGCAGACTACTCCTACGAGCAGTACTTC	CASSQRLADYSYEQYF
TRBV4-3	.	TRBJ2-3	.	TGCGCCAGCAGCCAGACGGATACAGATACGCAGTATTTT	CASSQTDTDTQYF
TRBV13	.	TRBJ2-7	.	TGTGCCAGCAGCTTAGAACCAGGAGAGATAGGGGAGCAGTACTTC	CASSLEPGEIGEQYF
TRBV27	.	TRBJ2-1	few	TGTGCCAGCAGTTTGCAGGGGCCGGTCAATGAGCAGTTCTTC	CASSLQGPVNEQFF
TRBV27	.	TRBJ2-1	.	TGTGCCAGCAGTTTATCATACGGGTCCAATGAGCAGTTCTTC	CASSLSYGSNEQFF
TRBV15	.	TRBJ2-7	many	TGTGCCACCAGCAGAGCTTCGATGGACAGTAACTCCTACGAGCAGTACTTC	CATSRASMDSNSYEQYF
TRBV11-2	.	TRBJ2-5	.	TGTGCCAGCAGCCGTGGCCAAGACAGGAGAGAGACCCAGTACTTC	CASSRGQDRRETQYF
TRBV5-1	TRBD1	TRBJ1-2	few	TGCGCCAGCAGCTTGGCCGGGATCGACAGGGGCTATGGCTACACCTTC	CASSLAGIDRGYGYTF
TRBV7-2	.	TRBJ1-1	many	TGTGCCAGCAGCTCAGTACATGGGGTAAACACTGAAGCTTTCTTT	CASSSVHGVNTEAFF